This is a list of T cell receptor beta chains from one sample in a study of OX40 agonist ivuxolimab in advanced cancers. The table came from immunoSEQ multiplex PCR; TCRdb's copy has only in-frame clones and leaves some out. Found here are approximately 21,000 clones, roughly 88% of them singletons; the top ten hold about 24%. Sequenced material: CD4+ or CD8+ T cells sorted from blood, taken in a trial of the OX40 agonist ivuxolimab. These receptors all come from an adult with an advanced solid tumor such as melanoma, head and neck, liver or kidney cancer. Both conserved end residues are part of each CDR3. Fields, in order: CDR3 DNA, CDR3 protein, J gene, V gene, clone size, D gene. D genes are given only for firm matches. Clone size is shown for a subset of rows, as once, few, many or a class of expanded clone.

DNA: TGTGCCAGCAGCTTGTCGCTCGGGGGCCTTGAAGCTTTCTTT
CDR3: CASSLSLGGLEAFF
J: TRBJ1-1
V: TRBV7-6
size: .
D: .

DNA: TGTGCCAGCAGCGTAGACCCCGGGGGCTTGTTGGAAGAGCAGTACTTC
CDR3: CASSVDPGGLLEEQYF
J: TRBJ2-7
V: TRBV9
size: .
D: .

DNA: TGTGCCAGTAGTCCCCTCGGGGGGACTTACAATGAGCAGTTCTTC
CDR3: CASSPLGGTYNEQFF
J: TRBJ2-1
V: TRBV19
size: .
D: TRBD2

DNA: TGTGCCAGCAGCTACTCCAGGGGAACCTACGAGCAGTACTTC
CDR3: CASSYSRGTYEQYF
J: TRBJ2-7
V: TRBV7-2
size: .
D: .

DNA: TGTGCCAGCAGTGACTCCGGGACAGGGGCAAGGGCCGGGGAGCTGTTTTTT
CDR3: CASSDSGTGARAGELFF
J: TRBJ2-2
V: TRBV9
size: .
D: TRBD1

DNA: TGTGCCAGCAGCTTACAACAGACTAGCGTAGTCTACGAGCAGTACTTC
CDR3: CASSLQQTSVVYEQYF
J: TRBJ2-7
V: TRBV7-4
size: .
D: TRBD2

DNA: TGTGCCAGCAGAGTTCTCATAACCTACAATGAGCAGTTCTTC
CDR3: CASRVLITYNEQFF
J: TRBJ2-1
V: TRBV27
size: .
D: .

DNA: TGTGCCAGCAGCATCGGTATTGGGTCCTACAATGAGCAGTTCTTC
CDR3: CASSIGIGSYNEQFF
J: TRBJ2-1
V: TRBV7-9
size: .
D: .

DNA: TGTGCCAGCAGTCCGGGGCCCGGTGGCTACACCTTC
CDR3: CASSPGPGGYTF
J: TRBJ1-2
V: TRBV6-1
size: .
D: .

DNA: TGTGCCAGCAGTCTAAGGGGCGTGGATCAGCCCCAGCATTTT
CDR3: CASSLRGVDQPQHF
J: TRBJ1-5
V: TRBV27
size: .
D: .

DNA: TGTGCCATCAGTTTCGACCTATCAGGGAGCTCCTACGAGCAGTACTTC
CDR3: CAISFDLSGSSYEQYF
J: TRBJ2-7
V: TRBV10-3
size: .
D: .

DNA: TGCGCCAGCAGCTCCAGGGGGGTTGGTGAAAAACTGTTTTTT
CDR3: CASSSRGVGEKLFF
J: TRBJ1-4
V: TRBV5-1
size: once
D: TRBD1

DNA: TGTGCCAGCCGATCGGGATCCTACACCGGGGAGCTGTTTTTT
CDR3: CASRSGSYTGELFF
J: TRBJ2-2
V: TRBV27
size: few
D: .

DNA: TGTGCCACCGAAGAGATGGAGACCCAGTACTTC
CDR3: CATEEMETQYF
J: TRBJ2-5
V: TRBV5-4
size: .
D: .

DNA: TGCGCCAGCAGCCAAGAACCAACTCAGGGGGCTGAAACTGAAGCTTTCTTT
CDR3: CASSQEPTQGAETEAFF
J: TRBJ1-1
V: TRBV4-1
size: few
D: TRBD1

DNA: TGTGCCAGCAGCTTAGGAGCGGGGGCGAGGTACGAGCAGTACTTC
CDR3: CASSLGAGARYEQYF
J: TRBJ2-7
V: TRBV7-9
size: .
D: TRBD2

DNA: TGTGCCAGCAGGACTAGCGGAGGGTGGAATGAGCAGTTCTTC
CDR3: CASRTSGGWNEQFF
J: TRBJ2-1
V: TRBV27
size: .
D: TRBD2

DNA: TGTGCCAGCAGTTTATGGGGGCCTGAGGAAAAACTGTTTTTT
CDR3: CASSLWGPEEKLFF
J: TRBJ1-4
V: TRBV27
size: .
D: .

DNA: TGTGCCAGCAGTTTAAGTCAGGGGGTGTTATCCTACGAGCAGTACTTC
CDR3: CASSLSQGVLSYEQYF
J: TRBJ2-7
V: TRBV28
size: .
D: TRBD1

DNA: TGTGCCAGCAGCTCGCTAGCGGGAGACTACGAGCAGTACTTC
CDR3: CASSSLAGDYEQYF
J: TRBJ2-7
V: TRBV7-8
size: .
D: TRBD2

DNA: TGTGCCAGCAGCCCTACCGGGACACTAAACTATGGCTACACCTTC
CDR3: CASSPTGTLNYGYTF
J: TRBJ1-2
V: TRBV9
size: .
D: .

DNA: TGTGCCAGCAGTTTTGAAACTGGACTTCAGCCCCAGCATTTT
CDR3: CASSFETGLQPQHF
J: TRBJ1-5
V: TRBV28
size: .
D: .

DNA: TGCGCCAGCAGCCAAGAGTCAGGGACTAGCGGAGCCTACGAGCAGTACTTC
CDR3: CASSQESGTSGAYEQYF
J: TRBJ2-7
V: TRBV4-1
size: .
D: TRBD2

DNA: TGTGCCAGCAGTGGGGACAGAACCTACGAGCAGTACTTC
CDR3: CASSGDRTYEQYF
J: TRBJ2-7
V: TRBV27
size: .
D: TRBD1

DNA: TGCGCCACCACCGTCGGTCGGACCCAGTACTTC
CDR3: CATTVGRTQYF
J: TRBJ2-5
V: TRBV5-1
size: .
D: .

DNA: TGTGCCAGCAGGGACAAGAACCACAATGAGCAGTTCTTC
CDR3: CASRDKNHNEQFF
J: TRBJ2-1
V: TRBV6-1
size: medium-sized
D: .

DNA: TGTGCCAGCTCACCTGGGCCCGGGGAGCTGTTTTTT
CDR3: CASSPGPGELFF
J: TRBJ2-2
V: TRBV18
size: .
D: .

DNA: TGTGCCAGCAGCTTGGACGTGTACTACGAGCAGTACTTC
CDR3: CASSLDVYYEQYF
J: TRBJ2-7
V: TRBV7-2
size: few
D: .

DNA: TGTGCCAGCAGCGCGCCTTCTCAGGGGGCCTACGAGCAGTACTTC
CDR3: CASSAPSQGAYEQYF
J: TRBJ2-7
V: TRBV7-9
size: .
D: TRBD1

DNA: TGTGCCAGCAGTTCCGGACAGTCCCACTCACCCCTCCACTTT
CDR3: CASSSGQSHSPLHF
J: TRBJ1-6
V: TRBV27
size: .
D: .

DNA: TGTGCCACTGCGAAGACTAGCGGGATCGGCTCTGGGGCCAACGTCCTGACTTTC
CDR3: CATAKTSGIGSGANVLTF
J: TRBJ2-6
V: TRBV19
size: .
D: TRBD2

DNA: TGCAGCGCTATCCCTGGGGGCCCTATACCCACAGATACGCAGTATTTT
CDR3: CSAIPGGPIPTDTQYF
J: TRBJ2-3
V: TRBV29-1
size: once
D: .

DNA: TGCGCCAGCAGCCTCTCCGGGGTCGTAGGCGGGAGGACAGATACGCAGTATTTT
CDR3: CASSLSGVVGGRTDTQYF
J: TRBJ2-3
V: TRBV5-1
size: .
D: TRBD2

DNA: TGCGCCAGCACCCTGGGGACTAGCGGGAGTTTCACGCAGTATTTT
CDR3: CASTLGTSGSFTQYF
J: TRBJ2-3
V: TRBV10-2
size: .
D: TRBD2

DNA: TGTGCCAGCAGCTTAGAAGTCAGCTCCTACGAGCAGTACTTC
CDR3: CASSLEVSSYEQYF
J: TRBJ2-7
V: TRBV7-6
size: .
D: .

DNA: TGTGCCAGCAGTGACGGTAGCACAGATACGCAGTATTTT
CDR3: CASSDGSTDTQYF
J: TRBJ2-3
V: TRBV6-4
size: .
D: .

DNA: TGTGCCAGCAGTGTTGGTCTAGCGGGAAATGAGCAGTACTTC
CDR3: CASSVGLAGNEQYF
J: TRBJ2-7
V: TRBV27
size: .
D: TRBD2

DNA: TGTGCCAGCAGCCAGAGGCCAGTCCCTGGAAACACCATATATTTT
CDR3: CASSQRPVPGNTIYF
J: TRBJ1-3
V: TRBV7-2
size: .
D: .

DNA: TGTGCCAGCAATCGTGGAGGGGATAATTCACCCCTCCACTTT
CDR3: CASNRGGDNSPLHF
J: TRBJ1-6
V: TRBV2
size: .
D: .

DNA: TGTGCCAGCGGCACTACGCGTACCAATCAGCCCCAGCATTTT
CDR3: CASGTTRTNQPQHF
J: TRBJ1-5
V: TRBV7-9
size: .
D: .

DNA: TGCGTAAAGTTGGGGGCCGGGACAGGGGTCTCTGGGGCCAACGTCCTGACTTTC
CDR3: CVKLGAGTGVSGANVLTF
J: TRBJ2-6
V: TRBV23-1
size: .
D: TRBD1

DNA: TGTGCCAGCAGCGAAGTGAGGGAGTGGACAGATACGCAGTATTTT
CDR3: CASSEVREWTDTQYF
J: TRBJ2-3
V: TRBV2
size: .
D: .

DNA: TGCAGCGTTGAAATACAGGCACCGAACACTGAAGCTTTCTTT
CDR3: CSVEIQAPNTEAFF
J: TRBJ1-1
V: TRBV29-1
size: once
D: .

DNA: TGTGCCAGCAGCTTGGGGACAGACCGCTCTGGAAACACCATATATTTT
CDR3: CASSLGTDRSGNTIYF
J: TRBJ1-3
V: TRBV5-5
size: .
D: .

DNA: TGCGCCAGCAGTGAATCGGAAAACTCTGGAAACACCATATATTTT
CDR3: CASSESENSGNTIYF
J: TRBJ1-3
V: TRBV10-2
size: .
D: .

DNA: TGTGCCAGCAGTTACATGGGACAGGTGTTAGATACGCAGTATTTT
CDR3: CASSYMGQVLDTQYF
J: TRBJ2-3
V: TRBV6-5
size: .
D: TRBD1

DNA: TGTGCCATCAGGCGGGACAGGCAACGAGGTTGGGGCTACGAGCAGTACTTC
CDR3: CAIRRDRQRGWGYEQYF
J: TRBJ2-7
V: TRBV10-3
size: .
D: TRBD1

DNA: TGTGCCAGCAGCCTGTTGACATTACGGCAAGAGACCCAGTACTTC
CDR3: CASSLLTLRQETQYF
J: TRBJ2-5
V: TRBV7-6
size: .
D: .

DNA: TGTGCCAGCAGTTTATTCCAGGGGCCAGAGCAGTTCTTC
CDR3: CASSLFQGPEQFF
J: TRBJ2-1
V: TRBV27
size: .
D: .

DNA: TGTGCCAGCAGTGGGACTAGCGGAGAGTACAATGAGCAGTTCTTC
CDR3: CASSGTSGEYNEQFF
J: TRBJ2-1
V: TRBV2
size: once
D: TRBD2

DNA: TGTGCCTGGAGTGTGACGTGGGTCAACTATGGCTACACCTTC
CDR3: CAWSVTWVNYGYTF
J: TRBJ1-2
V: TRBV30
size: .
D: .

DNA: TGTGCCAGCAGCTTAGGGACTAGCGGCACAAATACGCAGTATTTT
CDR3: CASSLGTSGTNTQYF
J: TRBJ2-3
V: TRBV7-2
size: .
D: TRBD2

DNA: TGTGCCAGCAGCCGAACTGGGACCGACCGTGAAGCTTTCTTT
CDR3: CASSRTGTDREAFF
J: TRBJ1-1
V: TRBV6-1
size: .
D: .

DNA: TGTGCCAGCAGCGTAGCGAAAAGGATGTTCTATGGCTACACCTTC
CDR3: CASSVAKRMFYGYTF
J: TRBJ1-2
V: TRBV9
size: .
D: .

DNA: TGTGCCAGCAGCTTAGGAGGACTCCGTAGCGAGCAGTACTTC
CDR3: CASSLGGLRSEQYF
J: TRBJ2-7
V: TRBV13
size: .
D: .